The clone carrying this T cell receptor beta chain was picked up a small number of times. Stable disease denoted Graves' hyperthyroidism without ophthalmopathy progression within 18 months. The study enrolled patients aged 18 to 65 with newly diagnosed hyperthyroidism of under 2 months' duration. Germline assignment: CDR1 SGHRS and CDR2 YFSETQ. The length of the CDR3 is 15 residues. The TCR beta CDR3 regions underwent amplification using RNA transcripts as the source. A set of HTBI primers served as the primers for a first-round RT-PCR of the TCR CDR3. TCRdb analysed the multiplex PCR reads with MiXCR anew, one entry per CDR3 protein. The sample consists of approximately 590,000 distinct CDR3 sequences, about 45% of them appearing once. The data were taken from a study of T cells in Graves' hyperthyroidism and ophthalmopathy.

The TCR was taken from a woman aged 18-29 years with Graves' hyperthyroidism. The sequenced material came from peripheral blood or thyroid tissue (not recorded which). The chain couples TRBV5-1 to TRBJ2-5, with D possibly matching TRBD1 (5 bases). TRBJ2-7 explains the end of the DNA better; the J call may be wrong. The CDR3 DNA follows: TGCGCCAGCAGCTTGGGAATTGACAGCACCTACGAGCAGTACTTC. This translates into CASSLGIDSTYEQYF.